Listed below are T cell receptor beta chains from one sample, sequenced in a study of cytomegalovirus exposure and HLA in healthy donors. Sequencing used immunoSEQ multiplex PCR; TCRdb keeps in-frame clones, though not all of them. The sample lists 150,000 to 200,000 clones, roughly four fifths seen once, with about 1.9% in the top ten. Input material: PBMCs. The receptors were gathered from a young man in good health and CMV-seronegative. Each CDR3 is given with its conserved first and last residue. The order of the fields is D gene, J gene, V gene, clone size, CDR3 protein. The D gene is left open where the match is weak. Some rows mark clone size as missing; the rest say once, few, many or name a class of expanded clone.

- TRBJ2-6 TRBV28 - CASSWAGSNSGANVLTF
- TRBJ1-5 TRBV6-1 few CASSEAVVRDQPQHF
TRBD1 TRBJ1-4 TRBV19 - CASSERTGAVEKLFF
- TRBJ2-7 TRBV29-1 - CSVGDNAYEQYF
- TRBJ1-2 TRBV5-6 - CASSGRVYGYTF
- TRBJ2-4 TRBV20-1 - CSAFMKNIQYF
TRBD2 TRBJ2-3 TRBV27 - CASGASGSKVAQYF
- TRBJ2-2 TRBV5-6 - CASSPPTVTGELFF
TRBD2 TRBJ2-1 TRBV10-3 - CAIRASGSLDNEQFF
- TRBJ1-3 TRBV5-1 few CASSWQVGNTIYF
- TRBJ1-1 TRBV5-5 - CASSYGGAEAFF
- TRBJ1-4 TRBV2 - CASSAAGAEKLFF
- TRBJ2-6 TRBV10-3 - CAISESGGSGANVLTF
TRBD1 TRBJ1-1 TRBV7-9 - CSSSSGQGLSTEAFF
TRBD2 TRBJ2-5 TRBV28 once CASSSPGLAEETQYF
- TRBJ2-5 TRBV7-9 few CASSPYAGVETQYF
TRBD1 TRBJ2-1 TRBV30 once CAWSVLTLLSGTGYDEQFF
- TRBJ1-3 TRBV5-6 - CASSLGQGPGNTIYF
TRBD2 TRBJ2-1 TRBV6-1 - CASGTSGRMDEQFF
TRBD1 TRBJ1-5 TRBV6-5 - CASSYGRDRNQPQHF